This TCR beta chain was sequenced during a study of blood T cell repertoires in COVID-19. Study-level background: The analysed material was cDNA or gDNA that came from T cells, B-cell-depleted T cells, or PBMCs.

V trimming: 5 bases; J trimming: 5 bases; junction bases outside the gene matches: 8. Germline values: CDR1 SEHNR, CDR2 FQNEAQ (reference sequence). The CDR3 is 15 amino acids. Study processing details: How many nucleated cells were present was estimated from reference gene primer amplification. This table comes from immunoSEQ multiplex PCR, and its TCRdb copy is limited to in-frame clones, with some not included. The DNA gave D and trimming, while V, J and clone size come from that table. Among about 180,000 clones listed, around 80% were seen once. The chain recombines TRBV7-9 with TRBJ2-7, with 11 positions matching TRBD1. The receptor's source is a woman of 80 years or more with COVID-19, enrolled during active disease. The specimen was peripheral blood. The CDR3 DNA sequence: TGTGCCAGCAGCCCGCGGACAGGGGGCTTCCACGAGCAGTACTTC. Protein: CASSPRTGGFHEQYF.